This entry concerns a single T cell receptor (beta chain). The antigen remains undetermined. The entry originates in a study of shared clonotypes between healthy human individuals. Broader study findings: Large depth notwithstanding, sorted-subset sequencing proved incomplete by rarefaction. Larger estimated richness was generally recorded for naive subsets relative to memory subsets.

Authors' processing steps: Filtering was not the same, since immunoSEQ gave junction-only sequences without quality scores. Method: immunoSEQ multiplex PCR; TCRdb's copy keeps in-frame clones and lacks some. That table furnishes V, J and clone size, whereas the DNA furnished D and trimming. The table shows around 370,000 clones, with 95% to 97% occurring only once. V gave up 0 bases and J gave up 2 bases, with 7 bases separating them. The CDR3 sequence is 14 residues long. Per germline, CDR1 LGHNA and CDR2 YNFKEQ. The sequencing input was memory CD8+ T cells sorted from blood. Subset specified: CD45RO+ cells pooled with CCR7-negative TemRA cells. The receptor's source is a man aged 30 to 39 in good health. The chain recombines TRBV4-2 with TRBJ1-1; D is uncertain. The CDR3 region has the DNA TGTGCCAGCAGCCAAGATCTGGGAAACACTGAAGCTTTCTTT. Translation: CASSQDLGNTEAFF.